This T cell receptor (beta chain) came from a study of molecular identifiers for immune sequencing clone quantification. Per germline, CDR1 SEHNR and CDR2 FQNEAQ (reference sequence). V trimming: 8 bases; J trimming: 3 bases; junction bases outside the gene matches: 9. The CDR3 is 15 amino acids. TCRdb called the PCR reads again in MiXCR, with one record for every CDR3 protein. The data contain 60,000 to 65,000 distinct CDR3 sequences, around a fifth of them seen just once; the ten biggest clones take up approximately 1.5%. This clonotype was seen at least ten times. The rearrangement links TRBV7-9 to TRBJ2-3, with 9 bases lining up with TRBD2. This TCR was sampled from a human donor in good health. Some libraries in this study had Jurkat cell RNA spiked in. What was sequenced was naive CD8+ T cells from blood, with Jurkat cell RNA spiked in. Subset noted: FACS-sorted CD8+CD4-CCR7+CD45RA+ naive T cells. This CDR3 reads CASVWREGRTDTQYF. DNA for the CDR3: TGTGCCAGCGTTTGGCGGGAGGGGAGGACAGATACGCAGTATTTT.